This T cell receptor (beta chain) was sequenced in a study of blood T cell repertoires in COVID-19. Assay: immunoSEQ multiplex PCR; the TCRdb copy retains only in-frame clones and omits some. The data show 180,000 or so clones, around 80% seen once. Trimming pared 5 bases from V and 1 base from J, leaving 5 bases between. The CDR3 is made up of 11 amino acids. CDR1 and CDR2 from the germline V gene are DFQATT and SNEGSKA (reference sequence). The sample holds many counts of this clone. Input material: peripheral blood. The sequence was obtained from a man in his forties or fifties who had recovered from COVID-19. The J gene is TRBJ1-1, the V gene TRBV20-1, with D tentatively TRBD1 (5 bases). The CDR3 sequence: CSAGQNTEAFF. CDR3 in DNA: TGCAGTGCTGGACAGAACACTGAAGCTTTCTTT.